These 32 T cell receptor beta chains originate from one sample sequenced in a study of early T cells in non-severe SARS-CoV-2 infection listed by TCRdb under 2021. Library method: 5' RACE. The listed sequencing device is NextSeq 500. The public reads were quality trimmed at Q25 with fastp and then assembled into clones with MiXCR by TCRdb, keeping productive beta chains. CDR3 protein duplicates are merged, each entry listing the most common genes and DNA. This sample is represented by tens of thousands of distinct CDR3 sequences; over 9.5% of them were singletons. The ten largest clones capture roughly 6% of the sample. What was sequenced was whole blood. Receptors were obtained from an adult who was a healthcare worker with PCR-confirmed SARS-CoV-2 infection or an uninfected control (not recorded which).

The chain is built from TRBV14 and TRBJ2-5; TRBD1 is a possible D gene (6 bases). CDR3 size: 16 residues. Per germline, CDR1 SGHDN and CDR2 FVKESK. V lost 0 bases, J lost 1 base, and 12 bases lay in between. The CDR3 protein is CASSQDRGRIQETQYF. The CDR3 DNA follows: TGTGCCAGCAGCCAAGACAGGGGACGGATCCAAGAGACCCAGTACTTC.

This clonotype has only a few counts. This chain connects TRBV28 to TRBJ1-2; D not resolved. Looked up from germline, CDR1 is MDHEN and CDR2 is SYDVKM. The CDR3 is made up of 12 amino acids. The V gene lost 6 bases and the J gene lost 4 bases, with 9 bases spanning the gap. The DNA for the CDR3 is TGTGCCAGCAGACTCGCGACCTATGGCTACACCTTC. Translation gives CASRLATYGYTF.

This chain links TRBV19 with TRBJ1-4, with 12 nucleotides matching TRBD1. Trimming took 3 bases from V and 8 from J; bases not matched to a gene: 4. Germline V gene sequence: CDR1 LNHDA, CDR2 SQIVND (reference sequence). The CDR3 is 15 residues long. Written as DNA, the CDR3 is TGTGCCAGTAGTATGGGGGACAGGGGGCACGAAAAACTGTTTTTT. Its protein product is CASSMGDRGHEKLFF. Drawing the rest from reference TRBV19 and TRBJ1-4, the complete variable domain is DGGITQSPKYLFRKEGQNVTLSCEQNLNHDAMYWYRQDPGQGLRLIYYSQIVNDFQKGDIAEGYSVSREKKESFPLTVTSAQKNPTAFYLCASSMGDRGHEKLFFGSGTQLSVL.

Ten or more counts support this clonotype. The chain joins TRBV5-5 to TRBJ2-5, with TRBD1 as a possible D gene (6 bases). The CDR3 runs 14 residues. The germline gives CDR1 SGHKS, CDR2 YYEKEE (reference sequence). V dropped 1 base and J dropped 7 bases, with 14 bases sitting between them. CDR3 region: CASSLSGAEVTQYF. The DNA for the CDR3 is TGTGCCAGCAGCTTGTCAGGGGCTGAGGTGACCCAGTACTTC.

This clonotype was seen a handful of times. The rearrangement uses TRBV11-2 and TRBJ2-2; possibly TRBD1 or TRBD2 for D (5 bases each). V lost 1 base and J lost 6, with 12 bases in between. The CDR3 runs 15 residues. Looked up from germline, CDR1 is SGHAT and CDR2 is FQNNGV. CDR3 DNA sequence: TGTGCCAGCAGCTTAGTTCGGGGACCGCCCGGGGAGCTGTTTTTT. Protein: CASSLVRGPPGELFF.

The CDR3 region is CASKQGAEVGELFF. The CDR3 nucleotides read TGCGCCAGCAAACAGGGGGCAGAAGTCGGGGAGCTGTTTTTT. This chain uses TRBV5-1 with TRBJ2-2, with 9 bases matching TRBD1. Germline assignment: CDR1 SGHRS and CDR2 YFSETQ. With V trimmed by 6 bases and J by 7 bases, 7 bases remained unmatched. This CDR3 spans 14 amino acids. Full variable domain (missing parts from reference TRBV5-1 and TRBJ2-2): KAGVTQTPRYLIKTRGQQVTLSCSPISGHRSVSWYQQTPGQGLQFLFEYFSETQRNKGNFPGRFSGRQFSNSRSEMNVSTLELGDSALYLCASKQGAEVGELFFGEGSRLTVL.

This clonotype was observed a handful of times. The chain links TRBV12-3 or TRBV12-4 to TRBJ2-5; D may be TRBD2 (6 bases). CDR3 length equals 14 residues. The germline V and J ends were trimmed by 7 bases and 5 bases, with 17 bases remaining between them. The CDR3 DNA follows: TGTGCCAGCACCACAGCCGGGGGTAAGGAGACCCAGTACTTC. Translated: CASTTAGGKETQYF.

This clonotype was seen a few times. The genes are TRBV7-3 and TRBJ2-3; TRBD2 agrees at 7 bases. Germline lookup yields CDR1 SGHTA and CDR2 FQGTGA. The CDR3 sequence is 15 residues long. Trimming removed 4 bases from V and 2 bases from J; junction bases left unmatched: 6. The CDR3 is CASSSMGGYTDTQYF. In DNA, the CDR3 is TGTGCCAGCAGCTCAATGGGGGGGTACACAGATACGCAGTATTTT. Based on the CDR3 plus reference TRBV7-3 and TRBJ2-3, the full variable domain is GAGVSQTPSNKVTEKGKYVELRCDPISGHTALYWYRQSLGQGPEFLIYFQGTGAADDSGLPNDRFFAVRPEGSVSTLKIQRTERGDSAVYLCASSSMGGYTDTQYFGPGTRLTVL.

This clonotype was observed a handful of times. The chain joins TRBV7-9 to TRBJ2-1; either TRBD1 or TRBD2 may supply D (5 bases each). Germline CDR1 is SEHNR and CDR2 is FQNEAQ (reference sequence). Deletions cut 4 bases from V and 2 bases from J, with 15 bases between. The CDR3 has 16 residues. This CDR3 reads CASSSIGTYTYNEQFF. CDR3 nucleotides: TGTGCCAGCAGCTCCATAGGGACCTACACCTACAATGAGCAGTTCTTC.

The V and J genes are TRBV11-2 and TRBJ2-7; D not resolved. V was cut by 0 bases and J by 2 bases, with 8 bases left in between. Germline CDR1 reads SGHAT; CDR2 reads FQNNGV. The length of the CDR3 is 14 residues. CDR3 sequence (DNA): TGTGCCAGCAGCTTAGACTGGGTAACCTACGAGCAGTACTTC. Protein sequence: CASSLDWVTYEQYF.

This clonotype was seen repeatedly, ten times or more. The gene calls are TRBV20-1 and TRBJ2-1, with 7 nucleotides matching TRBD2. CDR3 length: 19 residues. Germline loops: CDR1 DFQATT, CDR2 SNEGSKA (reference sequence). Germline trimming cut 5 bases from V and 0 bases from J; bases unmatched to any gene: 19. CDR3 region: CSAPPTPMWRERSYNEQFF. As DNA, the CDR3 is TGCAGTGCTCCGCCAACGCCGATGTGGCGGGAGCGCTCCTACAATGAGCAGTTCTTC.

CDR3 loop: CSARSTGNDHEQYF. In nucleotides, the CDR3 is TGCAGTGCTAGAAGCACAGGGAACGACCACGAGCAGTACTTC. V gene TRBV20-1 combines with J gene TRBJ2-7, with a weak D call TRBD1 (6 bases). The CDR3 loop spans 14 amino acids. The V and J ends lost 2 bases and 5 bases respectively, with 16 bases between them. Germline V CDR1 and CDR2: DFQATT, SNEGSKA (reference sequence).

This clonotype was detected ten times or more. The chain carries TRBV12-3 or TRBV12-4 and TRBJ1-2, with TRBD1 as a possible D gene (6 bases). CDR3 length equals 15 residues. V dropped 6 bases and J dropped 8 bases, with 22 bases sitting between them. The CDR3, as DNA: TGTGCCAGCAGGTCGATGGGGGCGCGGGGTGGAGGCTACACCTTC. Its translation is CASRSMGARGGGYTF.

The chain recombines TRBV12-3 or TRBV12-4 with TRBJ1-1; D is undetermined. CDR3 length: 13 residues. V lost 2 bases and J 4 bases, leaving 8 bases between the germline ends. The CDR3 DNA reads TGTGCCAGCAGTTTACAAGGGAGCACTGAAGCTTTCTTT. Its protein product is CASSLQGSTEAFF.

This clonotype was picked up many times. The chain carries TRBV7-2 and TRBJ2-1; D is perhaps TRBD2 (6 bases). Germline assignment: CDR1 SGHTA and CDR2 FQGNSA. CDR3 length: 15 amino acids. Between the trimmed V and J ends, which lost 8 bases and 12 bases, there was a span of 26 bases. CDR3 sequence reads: CASGSIWVGSLRQFF. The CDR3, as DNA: TGTGCCAGCGGAAGTATTTGGGTCGGGAGTCTGAGGCAGTTCTTC.

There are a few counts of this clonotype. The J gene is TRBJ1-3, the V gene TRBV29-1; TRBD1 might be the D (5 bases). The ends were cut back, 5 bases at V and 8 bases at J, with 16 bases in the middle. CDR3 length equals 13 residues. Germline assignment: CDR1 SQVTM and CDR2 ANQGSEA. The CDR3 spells CSVTGSAGDTIYF. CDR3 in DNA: TGCAGCGTTACAGGATCCGCGGGGGACACCATATATTTT.

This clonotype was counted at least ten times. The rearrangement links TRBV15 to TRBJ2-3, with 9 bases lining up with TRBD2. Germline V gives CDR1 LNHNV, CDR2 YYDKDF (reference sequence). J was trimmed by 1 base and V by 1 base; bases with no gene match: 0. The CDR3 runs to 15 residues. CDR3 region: CATSRGTSGTDTQYF. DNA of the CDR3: TGTGCCACCAGCAGAGGGACTAGCGGCACAGATACGCAGTATTTT.

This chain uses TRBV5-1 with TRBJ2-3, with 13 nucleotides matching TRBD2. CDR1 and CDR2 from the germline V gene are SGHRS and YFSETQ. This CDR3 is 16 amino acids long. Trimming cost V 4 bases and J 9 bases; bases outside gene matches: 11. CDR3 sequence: CASSPGLAGSAGTQYF. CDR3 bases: TGCGCCAGCAGCCCGGGACTAGCGGGAAGCGCGGGGACGCAGTATTTT.

CDR3 DNA sequence: TGTACCAGCAGCCTCATCATCCAAGAGACCCAGTACTTC. The encoded protein is CTSSLIIQETQYF. The chain links TRBV7-2 to TRBJ2-5, with D hard to call. From germline, CDR1 is SGHTA and CDR2 FQGNSA. The CDR3 sequence is 13 residues long. Trimming pared 5 bases from V and 1 base from J, leaving 8 bases between.

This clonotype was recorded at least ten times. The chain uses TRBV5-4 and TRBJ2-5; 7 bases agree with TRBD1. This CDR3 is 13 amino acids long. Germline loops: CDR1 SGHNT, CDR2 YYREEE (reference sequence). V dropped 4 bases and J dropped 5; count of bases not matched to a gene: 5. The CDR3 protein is CASSPDRRETQYF. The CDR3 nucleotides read TGTGCCAGCAGCCCGGACAGGCGGGAGACCCAGTACTTC.

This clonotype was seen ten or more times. In DNA, the CDR3 is TGCAGTGCTAGAGAAAGACTAGGGGTTGATGGCGATACGCAGTATTTT. Its protein product is CSARERLGVDGDTQYF. The chain combines TRBV20-1 with TRBJ2-3; possible D gene TRBD2, 6 bases. CDR1 and CDR2 (germline): DFQATT, SNEGSKA (reference sequence). V gave up 0 bases and J gave up 6 bases, with 19 bases separating them. The CDR3 contains 16 residues.

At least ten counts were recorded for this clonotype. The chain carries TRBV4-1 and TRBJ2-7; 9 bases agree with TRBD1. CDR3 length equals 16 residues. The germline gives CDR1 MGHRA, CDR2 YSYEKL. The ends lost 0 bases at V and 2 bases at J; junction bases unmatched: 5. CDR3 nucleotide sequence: TGCGCCAGCAGCCAAGAGGGGACAGGGCTGCCCTACGAGCAGTACTTC. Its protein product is CASSQEGTGLPYEQYF.

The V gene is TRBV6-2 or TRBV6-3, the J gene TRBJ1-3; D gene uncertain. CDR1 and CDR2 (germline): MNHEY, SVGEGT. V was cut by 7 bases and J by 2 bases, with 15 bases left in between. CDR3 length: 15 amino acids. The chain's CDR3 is CASTYSLPPGNTIYF. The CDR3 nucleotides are TGTGCCAGCACCTACAGTCTACCTCCTGGAAACACCATATATTTT.

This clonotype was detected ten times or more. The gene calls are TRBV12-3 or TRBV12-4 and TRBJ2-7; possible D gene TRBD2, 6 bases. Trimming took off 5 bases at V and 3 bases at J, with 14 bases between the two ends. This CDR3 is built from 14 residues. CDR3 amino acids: CASSPSSENYEQYF. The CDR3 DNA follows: TGTGCCAGCAGTCCTTCTAGCGAGAACTACGAGCAGTACTTC.

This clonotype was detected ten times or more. As DNA, the CDR3 is TGTGCCAGTAGTATCGTAGCTGGAGAGACCCAGTACTTC. Its translation is CASSIVAGETQYF. The chain has TRBV19 and TRBJ2-5; D remains unclear. The CDR3 consists of 13 residues. V was shortened by 3 bases and J by 4 bases, with 9 bases between the two germline ends. CDR1 LNHDA and CDR2 SQIVND come from the germline V gene (reference sequence).

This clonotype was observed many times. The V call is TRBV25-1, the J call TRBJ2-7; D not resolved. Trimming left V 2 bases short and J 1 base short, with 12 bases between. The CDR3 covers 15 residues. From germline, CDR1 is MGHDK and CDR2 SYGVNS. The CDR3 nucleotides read TGTGCCAGCAGTGAACCCGGACGGTTATCCTACGAGCAGTACTTC. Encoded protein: CASSEPGRLSYEQYF.

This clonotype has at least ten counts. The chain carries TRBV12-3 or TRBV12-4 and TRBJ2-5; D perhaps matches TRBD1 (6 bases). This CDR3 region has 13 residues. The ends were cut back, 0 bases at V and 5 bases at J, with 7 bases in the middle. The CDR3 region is CASSLAGHETQYF. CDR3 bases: TGTGCCAGCAGTTTAGCGGGACATGAGACCCAGTACTTC.

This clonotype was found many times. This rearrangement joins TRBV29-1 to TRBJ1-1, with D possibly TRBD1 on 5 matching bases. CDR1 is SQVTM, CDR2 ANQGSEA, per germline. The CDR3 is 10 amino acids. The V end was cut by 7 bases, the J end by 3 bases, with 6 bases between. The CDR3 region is CSAGHTEAFF. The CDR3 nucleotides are TGCAGCGCGGGACACACTGAAGCTTTCTTT.

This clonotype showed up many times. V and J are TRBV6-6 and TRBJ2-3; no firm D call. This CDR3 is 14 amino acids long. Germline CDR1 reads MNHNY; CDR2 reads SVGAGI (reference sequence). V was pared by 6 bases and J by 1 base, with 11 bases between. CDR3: CASRSWSGTDTQYF. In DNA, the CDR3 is TGTGCCAGCAGGAGTTGGAGCGGCACAGATACGCAGTATTTT.

CDR3 sequence (DNA): TGTGCCAGCAGCAAGACTAGCGGGAGCCACGAGCAGTACTTC. It codes for CASSKTSGSHEQYF. This chain uses TRBV9 with TRBJ2-7, with 12 bases identical to TRBD2. The junction had 4 bases not matched to a gene; V was cut back by 4 bases and J by 5 bases. Germline V gene data show CDR1 as SGDLS and CDR2 as YYNGEE. The CDR3 has 14 residues.

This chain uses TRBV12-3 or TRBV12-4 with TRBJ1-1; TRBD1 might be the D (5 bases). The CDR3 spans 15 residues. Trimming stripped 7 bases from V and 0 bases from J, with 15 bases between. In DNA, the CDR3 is TGTGCCAGCACTCGTAGTTGGGACCTGAACACTGAAGCTTTCTTT. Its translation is CASTRSWDLNTEAFF.

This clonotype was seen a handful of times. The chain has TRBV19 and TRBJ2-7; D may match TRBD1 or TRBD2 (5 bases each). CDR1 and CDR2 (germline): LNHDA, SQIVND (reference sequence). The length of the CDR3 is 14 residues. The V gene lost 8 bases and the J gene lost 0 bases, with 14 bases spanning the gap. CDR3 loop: CASRDRTLSYEQYF. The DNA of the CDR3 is TGTGCCAGTCGGGACCGAACCCTCTCCTACGAGCAGTACTTC.